This note documents a single T cell receptor beta chain sequence. Trimming left V 7 bases short and J 0 bases short, with 7 bases between. The CDR3 has 13 residues. Germline V gene lookup returns CDR1 MNHEY and CDR2 SVGAGI. This sample stems from a study of blood T cell repertoires in COVID-19. At the level of the study: Sources were T cells, B-cell-depleted T cells, or PBMCs; the material itself was cDNA or gDNA.

Authors' methods: By means of reference gene primer amplification, nucleated cell counts were estimated. Measured with immunoSEQ multiplex PCR; TCRdb has only the in-frame clones, and not every one. V, J and clone size reflect that table, while D and trimming were determined from the DNA. Found here are more than 40,000 clones, approximately 78% of them singletons; the top ten hold over 12%. This TCR came from a human donor with acute or convalescent COVID-19. The donor label of this sample is uncertain. The sample consisted of peripheral blood. This chain uses TRBV6-5 with TRBJ1-5; D uncertain. This CDR3 is CASTGNSNQPQHF. The CDR3 DNA sequence: TGTGCCAGCACGGGGAATAGCAATCAGCCCCAGCATTTT.